The 10 T cell receptor beta chains reported below all come from one sample, sequenced in a study of identical twins' blood T cells. TCRdb re-called the 5' RACE reads with MiXCR, one entry per CDR3 protein. This sample has around 380,000 distinct CDR3 sequences, with about 28% found just once. The sequencing input was PBMCs. These receptors were collected from a woman aged 18 to 55 in good health.

Regarding this clonotype: Possible read error: a much larger clone is one base away. The rearrangement uses TRBV2 and TRBJ1-2; possibly TRBD1 for D (6 bases). This CDR3 contains 13 residues. The germline V gene encodes CDR1 SNHLY and CDR2 FYNNEI. The CDR3 DNA follows: TGTGCCGGCAGTGAGAGGACAGTTTATGGCTACACCTTC. Its protein product is CAGSERTVYGYTF.

The chain combines TRBV29-1 with TRBJ2-2, with D perhaps matching TRBD1 (6 bases). In germline, CDR1 is SQVTM, CDR2 ANQGSEA. With 6 bases removed from V and 2 bases from J, the gap between germline ends came to 13 bases. This CDR3 has 14 amino acids. The DNA for the CDR3 is TGCAGCGTCCTATCGGGACATAACACCGGGGAGCTGTTTTTT. Translating it yields CSVLSGHNTGELFF.

This clonotype was seen only a few times. The J gene is TRBJ2-1, the V gene TRBV6-5; tentatively, D is TRBD1 (5 bases). This CDR3 has 14 amino acids. Germline CDR1 reads MNHEY; CDR2 reads SVGAGI. V gave up 1 base and J gave up 3 bases, with 7 bases separating them. The CDR3 DNA reads TGTGCCAGCAGTTACTGGGGCGGCTACAATGAGCAGTTCTTC. Protein: CASSYWGGYNEQFF.

This chain connects TRBV5-1 to TRBJ1-1; D is uncertain. Trimming took off 0 bases at V and 7 bases at J, with 16 bases between the two ends. The CDR3 runs to 15 residues. CDR1 is SGHRS and CDR2 is YFSETQ in the germline V gene. The CDR3 nucleotides are TGCGCCAGCAGCTTGGCCTTGGGGAAAAAAGGTGAAGCTTTCTTT. This translates into CASSLALGKKGEAFF.

The chain recombines TRBV10-3 with TRBJ1-1; no reliable D call. V lost 5 bases, J lost 1 base, and 5 bases lay in between. The germline gives CDR1 ENHRY, CDR2 SYGVKD. This CDR3 is 12 amino acids long. Here the CDR3 DNA reads TGTGCCATCAGTTCCCAGAACACTGAAGCTTTCTTT. Amino acids: CAISSQNTEAFF.

In its sample, this clonotype was seen many times. The genes are TRBV7-9 and TRBJ2-3, with 7 positions matching TRBD2. The CDR3 extends over 12 amino acids. Losses at the gene ends were 4 bases for V and 10 bases for J; bases not matched to a gene: 5. Germline V gene data show CDR1 as SEHNR and CDR2 as FQNEAQ (reference sequence). The CDR3 reads CASSSIREAQYF. CDR3 in DNA: TGTGCCAGCAGCTCAATACGGGAGGCGCAGTATTTT.

In its sample, this clonotype was seen a few times. V and J are TRBV12-3 or TRBV12-4 and TRBJ2-1, with D unclear. Trimming left V 3 bases short and J 4 bases short, with 7 bases between. The CDR3 has 13 amino acids. CDR3 in amino acids: CASSFGRYNEQFF. CDR3 DNA sequence: TGTGCCAGCAGTTTCGGGCGGTACAATGAGCAGTTCTTC.

This chain joins TRBV7-2 and TRBJ1-5; D is unclear. The CDR3 loop spans 13 amino acids. Germline V gene sequence: CDR1 SGHTA, CDR2 FQGNSA. V was pared by 5 bases and J by 3 bases, with 8 bases between. The CDR3 spells CASSPLINQPQHF. Here the CDR3 DNA reads TGTGCCAGCAGCCCCCTGATCAATCAGCCCCAGCATTTT.

This clonotype was counted many times. The chain is built from TRBV15 and TRBJ1-5; no clear D gene. Germline CDR1 reads LNHNV; CDR2 reads YYDKDF (reference sequence). The V gene lost 0 bases and the J gene lost 7 bases, with 13 bases spanning the gap. The CDR3 spans 15 residues. CDR3: CATSRDKSLEQPQHF. The CDR3 DNA sequence: TGTGCCACCAGCAGAGATAAATCGCTCGAACAGCCCCAGCATTTT.

This sequence joins TRBV20-1 and TRBJ1-2, with unresolved D. V lost 1 base and J lost 4, with 13 bases in between. Germline CDR1 reads DFQATT; CDR2 reads SNEGSKA (reference sequence). This CDR3 is built from 14 residues. CDR3: CSARAPPVSYGYTF. CDR3 DNA: TGCAGTGCTAGAGCCCCCCCGGTGAGCTATGGCTACACCTTC.